The next 14 T cell receptor beta chains were all read from a single sample in a study of T cells after yellow fever vaccination. In TCRdb, the 5' RACE reads were re-called with MiXCR into one record per CDR3 protein. The repertoire holds approximately 300,000 distinct CDR3 sequences, with around 10% as singletons. Source: CD4+ T cells sorted from PBMCs, taken 45 days after the yellow fever booster vaccination. The receptors derive from a man between 18 and 29 years old who received the YFV17D yellow fever vaccine.

This clonotype was detected ten times or more. V and J are TRBV12-3 or TRBV12-4 and TRBJ2-1; 12 bases agree with TRBD2. The CDR3 has 15 residues. V shed 6 bases and J 6 bases; nucleotides not matched to a gene: 6. CDR3 loop: CASRETSGGANEQFF. In DNA, the CDR3 is TGTGCCAGCAGAGAGACTAGCGGGGGAGCCAATGAGCAGTTCTTC.

Only a few counts were recorded for this clonotype. The chain combines TRBV6-1 with TRBJ1-1; D unclear. The CDR3 is 15 residues long. Trimming left V 5 bases short and J 3 bases short, with 16 bases between. Germline assignment: CDR1 MNHNS and CDR2 SASEGT. Here the CDR3 DNA reads TGTGCCAGCAGTCCGGCGGCTAACGGGGACACTGAAGCTTTCTTT. This encodes CASSPAANGDTEAFF.

The chain carries TRBV5-6 and TRBJ2-6, with no clear D. The V gene lost 6 bases and the J gene lost 2 bases, with 9 bases spanning the gap. Germline V gene data show CDR1 as SGHDT and CDR2 as YYEEEE. The CDR3 is 14 amino acids. The CDR3 coding sequence is TGTGCCAGCACCCTCCCGGCTGGGGCCAACGTCCTGACTTTC. Amino acids: CASTLPAGANVLTF. Based on the CDR3 plus reference TRBV5-6 and TRBJ2-6, the full variable domain is DAGVTQSPTHLIKTRGQQVTLRCSPKSGHDTVSWYQQALGQGPQFIFQYYEEEERQRGNFPDRFSGHQFPNYSSELNVNALLLGDSALYLCASTLPAGANVLTFGAGSRLTVL.

This clonotype showed up just a few times. This chain links TRBV28 with TRBJ1-1, with 7 nucleotides matching TRBD1. The CDR3 covers 15 residues. V lost 5 bases and J lost 4; bases outside the gene matches: 10. Germline V gene sequence: CDR1 MDHEN, CDR2 SYDVKM. Here the CDR3 reads CASSLRQGGSTEAFF. DNA for the CDR3: TGTGCCAGCAGTCTACGACAGGGCGGGAGCACTGAAGCTTTCTTT.

Ten or more counts support this clonotype. V and J are TRBV5-1 and TRBJ2-1; 9 positions agree with TRBD1. V lost 4 bases, J lost 8 bases, and 10 bases stayed unmatched. Germline V lookup: CDR1 SGHRS, CDR2 YFSETQ. The CDR3 runs to 15 residues. The CDR3 region has the DNA TGCGCCAGCAGCGTTACAGGGGGCCCTATGGATGAGCAGTTCTTC. This codes for CASSVTGGPMDEQFF.

CDR3 residues: CSASQGPKETQYF. The CDR3 coding sequence is TGCAGTGCTAGTCAGGGGCCCAAAGAGACCCAGTACTTC. The rearrangement joins TRBV20-1 to TRBJ2-5, with D maybe TRBD1 (6 bases). The CDR3 extends over 13 amino acids. The V gene lost 3 bases and the J gene lost 3 bases, with 11 bases spanning the gap. In germline, CDR1 is DFQATT, CDR2 SNEGSKA (reference sequence).

V gene TRBV19 combines with J gene TRBJ2-1; D gene unclear. V was clipped by 6 bases and J by 3 bases, with 6 bases between them. CDR3 length: 12 residues. Germline V lookup: CDR1 LNHDA, CDR2 SQIVND (reference sequence). This CDR3 reads CASRTDYNEQFF. The CDR3 DNA sequence: TGTGCCAGTAGAACGGACTACAATGAGCAGTTCTTC.

The sample holds a few counts of this clonotype. The chain uses TRBV7-2 and TRBJ2-5, with a tentative D call TRBD1 (6 bases). The CDR3 runs to 13 residues. Deletions cut 3 bases from V and 2 bases from J, with 7 bases between. CDR1 is SGHTA, CDR2 FQGNSA, per germline. CDR3 nucleotides: TGTGCCAGCAGCTTCCAGGGGCAAGAGACCCAGTACTTC. This translates into CASSFQGQETQYF.

Only a few counts were recorded for this clonotype. The V gene is TRBV3-1, the J gene TRBJ2-7, with TRBD1 as a possible D gene (6 bases). The V and J ends lost 3 bases and 7 bases respectively, with 19 bases between them. Germline V lookup: CDR1 LGHDT, CDR2 YNNKEL (reference sequence). This CDR3 has 15 residues. CDR3: CASSHSRDKFEEQYV. The CDR3 bases are TGTGCCAGCAGCCACTCCCGGGACAAGTTCGAAGAGCAGTACGTC.

The gene calls are TRBV14 and TRBJ1-2, with D hard to call. This CDR3 spans 13 amino acids. Trimming took off 0 bases at V and 8 bases at J, with 10 bases between the two ends. CDR1 is SGHDN and CDR2 is FVKESK in the germline V gene. For the CDR3, the DNA is TGTGCCAGCAGCCAAGATCTTGGCAGGGGCTACACCTTC. Amino acid sequence: CASSQDLGRGYTF.

The chain recombines TRBV4-3 with TRBJ1-3; D ambiguous. Trimming took off 0 bases at V and 0 bases at J, with 6 bases between the two ends. Germline V gives CDR1 LGHNA, CDR2 YSLEER. This CDR3 region has 15 residues. This chain's CDR3 is CASSQEWASGNTIYF. In DNA form, the CDR3 reads TGCGCCAGCAGCCAAGAGTGGGCCTCTGGAAACACCATATATTTT.

This clonotype has just a few counts. The rearrangement uses TRBV29-1 and TRBJ2-1; unclear D gene. The CDR3 is 14 amino acids. The V and J ends lost 6 bases and 4 bases respectively, with 16 bases between them. The V gene's germline CDR1 is SQVTM and CDR2 ANQGSEA. This CDR3 is CSVVGYRAYNEQFF. The CDR3 DNA reads as TGCAGCGTCGTCGGATACCGGGCTTACAATGAGCAGTTCTTC.

The chain couples TRBV4-3 to TRBJ2-3; TRBD1 matches at 8 bases. The CDR3 runs 14 residues. The V segment lost 2 bases and the J segment 5 bases; nucleotides outside the gene matches: 3. In germline, CDR1 is LGHNA, CDR2 YSLEER. The CDR3 DNA reads as TGCGCCAGCAGCCAAAGTACAGGGGGAGATACGCAGTATTTT. This codes for CASSQSTGGDTQYF.

The CDR3 spells CASSQGGTLRETQYF. The CDR3 DNA sequence: TGCGCCAGCAGCCAAGGAGGGACTCTTCGCGAGACCCAGTACTTC. The chain carries TRBV4-1 and TRBJ2-5; perhaps TRBD2 as D (6 bases). The CDR3 length is 15 residues. Germline V gene lookup returns CDR1 MGHRA and CDR2 YSYEKL. The ends were cut back, 1 base at V and 5 bases at J, with 14 bases in the middle.